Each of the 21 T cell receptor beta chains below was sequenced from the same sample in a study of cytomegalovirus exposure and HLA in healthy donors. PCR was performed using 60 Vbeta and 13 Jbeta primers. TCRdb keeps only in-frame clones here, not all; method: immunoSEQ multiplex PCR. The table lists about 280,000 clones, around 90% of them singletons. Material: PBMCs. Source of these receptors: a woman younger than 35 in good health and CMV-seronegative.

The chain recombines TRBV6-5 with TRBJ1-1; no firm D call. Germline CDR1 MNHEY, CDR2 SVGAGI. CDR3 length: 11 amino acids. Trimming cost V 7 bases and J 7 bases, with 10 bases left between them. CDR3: CASTGGYEAFF. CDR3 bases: TGTGCCAGCACAGGAGGCTATGAAGCTTTCTTT.

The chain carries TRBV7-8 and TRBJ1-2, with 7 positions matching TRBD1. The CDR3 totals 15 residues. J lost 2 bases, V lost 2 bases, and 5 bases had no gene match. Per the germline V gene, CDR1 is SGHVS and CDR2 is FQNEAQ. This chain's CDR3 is CASSLQGEVNYGYTF. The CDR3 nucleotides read TGTGCCAGCAGCTTACAGGGGGAGGTCAACTATGGCTACACCTTC. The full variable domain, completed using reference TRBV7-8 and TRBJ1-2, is GAGVSQSPRYKVAKRGQDVALRCDPISGHVSLFWYQQALGQGPEFLTYFQNEAQLDKSGLPSDRFFAERPEGSVSTLKIQRTQQEDSAVYLCASSLQGEVNYGYTFGSGTRLTVV.

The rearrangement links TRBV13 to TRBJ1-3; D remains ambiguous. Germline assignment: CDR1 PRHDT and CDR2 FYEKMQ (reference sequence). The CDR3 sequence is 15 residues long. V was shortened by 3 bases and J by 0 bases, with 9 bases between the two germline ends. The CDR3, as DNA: TGTGCCAGCAGCTTCAAAGCCCTCTCTGGAAACACCATATATTTT. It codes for CASSFKALSGNTIYF.

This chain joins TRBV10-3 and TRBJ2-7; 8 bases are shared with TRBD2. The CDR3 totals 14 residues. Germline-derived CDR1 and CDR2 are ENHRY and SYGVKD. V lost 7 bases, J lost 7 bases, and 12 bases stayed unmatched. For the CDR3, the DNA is TGTGCCATCAAGGGCAGCGGGGGTCTCGGGGAGCAGTACTTC. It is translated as CAIKGSGGLGEQYF.

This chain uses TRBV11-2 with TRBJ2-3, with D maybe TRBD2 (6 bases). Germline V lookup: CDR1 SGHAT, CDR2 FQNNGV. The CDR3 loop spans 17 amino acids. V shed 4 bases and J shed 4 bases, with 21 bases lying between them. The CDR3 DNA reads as TGTGCCAGCAGCTCCCCGGTGGTGCGGGATAGCTCAGATACGCAGTATTTT. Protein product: CASSSPVVRDSSDTQYF.

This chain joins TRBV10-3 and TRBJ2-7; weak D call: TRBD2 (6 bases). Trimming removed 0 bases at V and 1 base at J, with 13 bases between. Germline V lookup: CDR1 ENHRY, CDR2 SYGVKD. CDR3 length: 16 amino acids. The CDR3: CAISESFPGRSYEQYF. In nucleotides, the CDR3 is TGTGCCATCAGTGAGTCGTTTCCAGGGAGGTCCTACGAGCAGTACTTC.

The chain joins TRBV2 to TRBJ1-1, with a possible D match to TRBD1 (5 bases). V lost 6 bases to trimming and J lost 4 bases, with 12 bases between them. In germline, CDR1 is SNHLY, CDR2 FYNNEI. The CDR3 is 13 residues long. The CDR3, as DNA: TGTGCCAGCAGAGAAACAGGTCCCACTGAAGCTTTCTTT. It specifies CASRETGPTEAFF.

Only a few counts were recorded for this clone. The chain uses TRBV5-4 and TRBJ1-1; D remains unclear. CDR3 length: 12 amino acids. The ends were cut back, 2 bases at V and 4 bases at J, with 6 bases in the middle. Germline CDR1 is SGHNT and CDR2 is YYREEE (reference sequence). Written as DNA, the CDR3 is TGTGCCAGCAGCTTCTTATCCACTGAAGCTTTCTTT. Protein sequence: CASSFLSTEAFF.

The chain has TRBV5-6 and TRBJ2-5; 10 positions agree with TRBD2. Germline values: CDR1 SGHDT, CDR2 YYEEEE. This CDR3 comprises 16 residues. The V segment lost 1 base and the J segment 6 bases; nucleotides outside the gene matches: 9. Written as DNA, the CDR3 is TGTGCCAGCAGCTTGCGTAGGACTAGCGGTTTGCAGACCCAGTACTTC. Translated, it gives CASSLRRTSGLQTQYF.

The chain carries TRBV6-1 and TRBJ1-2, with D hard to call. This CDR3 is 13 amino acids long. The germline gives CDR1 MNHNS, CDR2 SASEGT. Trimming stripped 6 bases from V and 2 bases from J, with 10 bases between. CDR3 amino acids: CASSPQANYGYTF. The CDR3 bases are TGTGCCAGCAGCCCCCAGGCCAACTATGGCTACACCTTC.

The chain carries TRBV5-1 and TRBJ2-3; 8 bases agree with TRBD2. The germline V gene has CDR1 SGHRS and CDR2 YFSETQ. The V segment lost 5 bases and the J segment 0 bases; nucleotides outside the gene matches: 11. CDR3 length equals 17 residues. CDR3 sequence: CASRGGLGTTSTDTQYF. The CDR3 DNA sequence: TGCGCCAGCAGGGGGGGACTAGGGACGACTAGCACAGATACGCAGTATTTT.

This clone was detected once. CDR3 in amino acids: CASSLEQGAGNGYTF. DNA for the CDR3: TGCGCCAGCAGCTTAGAACAGGGGGCAGGAAATGGCTACACCTTC. The chain links TRBV5-1 to TRBJ1-2; 9 bases line up with TRBD1. Germline V gives CDR1 SGHRS, CDR2 YFSETQ. The CDR3 length is 15 residues. V lost 2 bases, J lost 6 bases, and 8 bases stayed unmatched.

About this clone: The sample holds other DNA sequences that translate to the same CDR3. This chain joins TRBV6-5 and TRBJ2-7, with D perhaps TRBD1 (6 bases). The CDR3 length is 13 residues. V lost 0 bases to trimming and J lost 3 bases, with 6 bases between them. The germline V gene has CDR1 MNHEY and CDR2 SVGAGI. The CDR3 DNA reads TGTGCCAGCAGTTACTCGACAGGCTACGAGCAGTACTTC. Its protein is CASSYSTGYEQYF.

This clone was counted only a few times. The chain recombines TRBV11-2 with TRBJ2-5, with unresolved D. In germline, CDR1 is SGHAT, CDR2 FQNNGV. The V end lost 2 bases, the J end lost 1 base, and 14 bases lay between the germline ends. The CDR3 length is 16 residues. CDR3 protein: CASSLLGASGQETQYF. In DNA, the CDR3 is TGTGCCAGCAGCTTACTTGGAGCGTCCGGCCAAGAGACCCAGTACTTC.

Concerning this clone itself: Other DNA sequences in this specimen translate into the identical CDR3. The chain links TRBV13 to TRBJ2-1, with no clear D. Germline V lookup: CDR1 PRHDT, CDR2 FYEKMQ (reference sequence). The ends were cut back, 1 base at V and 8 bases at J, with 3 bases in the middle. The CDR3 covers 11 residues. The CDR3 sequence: CASSLVDEQFF. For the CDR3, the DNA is TGTGCCAGCAGCTTAGTCGATGAGCAGTTCTTC.

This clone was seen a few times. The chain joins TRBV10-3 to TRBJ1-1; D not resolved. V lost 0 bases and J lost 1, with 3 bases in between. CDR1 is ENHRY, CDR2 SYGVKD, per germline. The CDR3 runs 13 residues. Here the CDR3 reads CAISESGNTEAFF. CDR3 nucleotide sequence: TGTGCCATCAGTGAGTCCGGGAACACTGAAGCTTTCTTT.

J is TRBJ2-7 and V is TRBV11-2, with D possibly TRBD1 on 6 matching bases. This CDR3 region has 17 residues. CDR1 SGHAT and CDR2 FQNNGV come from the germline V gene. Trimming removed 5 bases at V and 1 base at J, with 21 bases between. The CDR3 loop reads CASSRFAGTNRSYEQYF. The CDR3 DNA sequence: TGTGCCAGCAGCCGTTTCGCAGGGACAAATCGGTCCTACGAGCAGTACTTC.

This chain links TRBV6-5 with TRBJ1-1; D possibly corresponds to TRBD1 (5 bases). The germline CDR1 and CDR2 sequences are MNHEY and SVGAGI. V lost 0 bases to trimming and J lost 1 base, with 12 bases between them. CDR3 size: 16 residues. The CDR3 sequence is CASSYSAAGPNTEAFF. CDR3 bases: TGTGCCAGCAGTTACTCGGCGGCAGGGCCGAACACTGAAGCTTTCTTT.

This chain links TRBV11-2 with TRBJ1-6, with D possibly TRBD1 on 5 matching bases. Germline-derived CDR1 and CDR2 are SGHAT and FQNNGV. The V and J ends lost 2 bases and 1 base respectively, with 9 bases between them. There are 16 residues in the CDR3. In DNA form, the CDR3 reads TGTGCCAGCAGCTTACCGGGGGTTTCCTATAATTCACCCCTCCACTTT. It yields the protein CASSLPGVSYNSPLHF.

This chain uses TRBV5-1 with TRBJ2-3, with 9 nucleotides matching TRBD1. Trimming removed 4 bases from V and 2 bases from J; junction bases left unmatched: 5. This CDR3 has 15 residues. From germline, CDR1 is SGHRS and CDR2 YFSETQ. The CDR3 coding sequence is TGCGCCAGCAGCCCGGACAGGGGAAACACAGATACGCAGTATTTT. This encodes CASSPDRGNTDTQYF.

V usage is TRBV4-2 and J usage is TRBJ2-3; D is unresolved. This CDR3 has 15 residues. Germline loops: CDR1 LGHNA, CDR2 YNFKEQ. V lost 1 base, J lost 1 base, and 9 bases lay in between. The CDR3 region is CASSQVLPGTDTQYF. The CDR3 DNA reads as TGTGCCAGCAGCCAAGTATTGCCGGGCACAGATACGCAGTATTTT.